Shown below are 6 T cell receptor beta chains from a single sample sequenced in a study of spatial heterogeneity in lung cancer. A single record per CDR3 protein comes from TCRdb applying MiXCR to the 5' RACE reads. Of around 13,000 distinct CDR3 sequences listed, 5.2% are singletons. Time point indicated: sample taken at primary tumor resection. Extraction of whole RNA from tumor, nontumor lung or frozen PBMC preceded unsorted sequencing. The specimen was lung tumor tissue, collected at surgery. The receptor source for this set is a human donor with early-stage non-small cell lung cancer.

This clonotype occurred many times. As an off-target read in a library built for alpha chains, this beta chain has a frequency of little significance. The chain combines TRBV13 with TRBJ2-7, with no clear D. This CDR3 is 11 amino acids long. Trimming left V 4 bases short and J 3 bases short, with 4 bases between. The germline V gene has CDR1 PRHDT and CDR2 FYEKMQ (reference sequence). The DNA for the CDR3 is TGTGCCAGCAGCTCGAACTACGAGCAGTACTTC. As protein: CASSSNYEQYF.

There are many counts of this clonotype. This beta chain was picked up by a library intended for alpha chains and is off target, so its count carries little meaning. The chain combines TRBV7-9 with TRBJ2-7; either TRBD1 or TRBD2 may supply D (5 bases each). CDR1 and CDR2 from the germline V gene are SEHNR and FQNEAQ (reference sequence). The CDR3 covers 14 residues. Between the trimmed V and J ends, which lost 5 bases and 7 bases, there was a span of 18 bases. The CDR3 DNA follows: TGTGCCAGCAGCAATTCCCGGGACGAAAAGGAGCAGTACTTC. Translated: CASSNSRDEKEQYF.

This clonotype was found many times. With the library built for alpha chains, this beta chain is off target and its frequency is not meaningful. The V gene is TRBV20-1, the J gene TRBJ2-3, with 12 nucleotides matching TRBD2. The V gene's germline CDR1 is DFQATT and CDR2 SNEGSKA (reference sequence). The CDR3 contains 16 residues. V shed 1 base, J shed 0 bases, and the junction held 2 bases outside the gene matches. The CDR3 coding sequence is TGCAGTGCTAGAGCACTAGCGGGAGGTAGCACAGATACGCAGTATTTT. Protein product: CSARALAGGSTDTQYF.

The table lists this clonotype with many counts. This beta chain turned up in a library designed for alpha chains; as an off-target read, its abundance says little. The chain recombines TRBV7-9 with TRBJ2-7; D unresolved. Germline values: CDR1 SEHNR, CDR2 FQNEAQ (reference sequence). The V end lost 1 base, the J end lost 6 bases, and 16 bases lay between the germline ends. CDR3 length: 15 amino acids. The CDR3 DNA follows: TGTGCCAGCAGCTTAGGGGCAGGCGTCCAATTCGAGCAGTACTTC. Residues: CASSLGAGVQFEQYF.

This clonotype counts as medium-sized. This beta chain is a stray sequence in a library constructed for alpha chains; its clone size is not meaningful. This chain links TRBV5-5 with TRBJ1-1; D not certain. The V end lost 0 bases, the J end lost 0 bases, and 6 bases lay between the germline ends. The CDR3 contains 14 residues. The germline CDR1 and CDR2 sequences are SGHKS and YYEKEE (reference sequence). The CDR3 sequence is CASSLGHMNTEAFF. The CDR3 DNA follows: TGTGCCAGCAGCTTGGGGCACATGAACACTGAAGCTTTCTTT.

Worth noting for this clonotype: This clone may be a read error of a much larger clone one base away. Found in a library prepared for alpha chains, this beta chain is an off-target read, and its abundance has little meaning. V usage is TRBV10-3 and J usage is TRBJ1-1; D is possibly TRBD1 (5 bases). CDR1 is ENHRY and CDR2 is SYGVKD in the germline V gene. This CDR3 spans 13 amino acids. CDR3 in DNA: TGTGCCACTACCCGGGACTTGGGGACTGAAGCTTCCTTT. Translated: CATTRDLGTEASF.